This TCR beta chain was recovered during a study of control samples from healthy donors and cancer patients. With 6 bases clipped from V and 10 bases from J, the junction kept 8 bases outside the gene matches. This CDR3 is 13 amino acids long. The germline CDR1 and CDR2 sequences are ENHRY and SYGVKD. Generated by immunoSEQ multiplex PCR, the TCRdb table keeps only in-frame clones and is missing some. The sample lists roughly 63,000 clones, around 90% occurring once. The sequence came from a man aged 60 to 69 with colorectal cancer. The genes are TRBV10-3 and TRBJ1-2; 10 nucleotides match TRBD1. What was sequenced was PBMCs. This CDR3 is CAIRDDRGLVYTF. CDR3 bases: TGTGCCATCAGGGACGACAGGGGGCTTGTCTACACCTTC.